This T cell receptor beta chain was recorded in a study of shared clonotypes between healthy human individuals. As for this clone: The antigen remains undetermined.

The repertoire was sequenced with immunoSEQ multiplex PCR; TCRdb's copy has only in-frame clones and lacks some. The sample has under 600,000 clones, 97% seen once; the top ten hold around 0.06%. General observations from the study: Naive CD4 clonotypes were shared across a handful of donors at roughly 5%.

The sequenced sample consisted of naive CD4+ T cells sorted from blood. Subset described: CD45RA+ positively selected. The TCR originated in a woman in her thirties in good health.

This CDR3 is CASSPLRQGSSGGELFF. CDR3 sequence (DNA): TGTGCCAGCTCACCATTGAGGCAGGGGTCTTCGGGCGGGGAGCTGTTTTTT. The chain joins TRBV18 to TRBJ2-2; a possible D gene is TRBD1 (6 bases). CDR1 and CDR2 from the germline V gene are KGHSH and LQKENI. Trimming took 2 bases from V and 7 from J, leaving 20 bases between them. The CDR3 spans 17 residues.